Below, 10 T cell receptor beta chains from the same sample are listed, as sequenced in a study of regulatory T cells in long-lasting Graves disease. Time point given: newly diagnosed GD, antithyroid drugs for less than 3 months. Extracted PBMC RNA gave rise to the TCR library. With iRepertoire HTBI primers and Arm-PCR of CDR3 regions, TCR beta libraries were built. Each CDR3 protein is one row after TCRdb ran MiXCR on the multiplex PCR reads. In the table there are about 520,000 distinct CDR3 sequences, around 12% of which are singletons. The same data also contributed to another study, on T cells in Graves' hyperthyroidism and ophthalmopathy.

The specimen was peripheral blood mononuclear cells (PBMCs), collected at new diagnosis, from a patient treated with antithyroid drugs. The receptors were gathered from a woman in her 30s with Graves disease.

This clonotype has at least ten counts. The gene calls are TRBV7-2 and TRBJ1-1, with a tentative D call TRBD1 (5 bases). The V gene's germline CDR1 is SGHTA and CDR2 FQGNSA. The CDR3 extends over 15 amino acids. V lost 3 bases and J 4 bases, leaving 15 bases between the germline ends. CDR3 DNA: TGTGCCAGCAGCTTCTCCGGGACTTCTGGCACTGAAGCTTTCTTT. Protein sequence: CASSFSGTSGTEAFF. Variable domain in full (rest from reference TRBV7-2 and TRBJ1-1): GAGVSQSPSNKVTEKGKDVELRCDPISGHTALYWYRQSLGQGLEFLIYFQGNSAPDKSGLPSDRFSAERTGGSVSTLTIQRTQQEDSAVYLCASSFSGTSGTEAFFGQGTRLTVV.

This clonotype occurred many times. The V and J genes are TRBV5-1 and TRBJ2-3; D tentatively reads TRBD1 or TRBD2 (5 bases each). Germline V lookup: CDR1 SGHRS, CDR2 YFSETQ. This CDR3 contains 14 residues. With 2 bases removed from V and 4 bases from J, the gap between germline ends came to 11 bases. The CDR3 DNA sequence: TGCGCCAGCAGCTTTGCAGGGAGTCCAGATACGCAGTATTTT. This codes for CASSFAGSPDTQYF. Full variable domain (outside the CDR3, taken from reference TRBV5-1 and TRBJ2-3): KAGVTQTPRYLIKTRGQQVTLSCSPISGHRSVSWYQQTPGQGLQFLFEYFSETQRNKGNFPGRFSGRQFSNSRSEMNVSTLELGDSALYLCASSFAGSPDTQYFGPGTRLTVL.

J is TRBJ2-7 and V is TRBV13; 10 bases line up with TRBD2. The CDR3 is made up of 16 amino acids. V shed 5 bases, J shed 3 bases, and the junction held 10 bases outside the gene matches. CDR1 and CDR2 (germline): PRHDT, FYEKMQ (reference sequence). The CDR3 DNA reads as TGTGCCAGCAGCGCCCCCCGGACTAGCGGCATCTACGAGCAGTACTTC. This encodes CASSAPRTSGIYEQYF. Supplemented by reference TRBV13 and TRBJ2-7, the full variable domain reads AAGVIQSPRHLIKEKRETATLKCYPIPRHDTVYWYQQGPGQDPQFLISFYEKMQSDKGSIPDRFSAQQFSDYHSELNMSSLELGDSALYFCASSAPRTSGIYEQYFGPGTRLTVT.

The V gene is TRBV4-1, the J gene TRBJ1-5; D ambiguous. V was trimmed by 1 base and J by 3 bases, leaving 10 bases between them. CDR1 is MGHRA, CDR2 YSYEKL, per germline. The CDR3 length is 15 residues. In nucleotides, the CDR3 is TGCGCCAGCAGCCAAGCCCCGGGAACCAATCAGCCCCAGCATTTT. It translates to CASSQAPGTNQPQHF.

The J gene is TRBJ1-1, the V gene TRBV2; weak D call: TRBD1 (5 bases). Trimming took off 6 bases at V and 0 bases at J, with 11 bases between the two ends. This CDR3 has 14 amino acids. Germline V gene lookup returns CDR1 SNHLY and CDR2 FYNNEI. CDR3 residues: CASRWGPMNTEAFF. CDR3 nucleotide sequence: TGTGCCAGCAGGTGGGGACCGATGAACACTGAAGCTTTCTTT.

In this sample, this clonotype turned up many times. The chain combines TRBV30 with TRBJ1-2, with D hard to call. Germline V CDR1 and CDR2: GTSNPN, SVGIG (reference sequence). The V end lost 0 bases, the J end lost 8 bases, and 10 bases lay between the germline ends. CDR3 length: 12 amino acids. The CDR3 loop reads CAWSVRQGGYTF. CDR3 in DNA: TGTGCCTGGAGTGTACGTCAAGGAGGCTACACCTTC. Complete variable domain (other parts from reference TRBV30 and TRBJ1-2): SQTIHQWPATLVQPVGSPLSLECTVEGTSNPNLYWYRQAAGRGLQLLFYSVGIGQISSEVPQNLSASRPQDRQFILSSKKLLLSDSGFYLCAWSVRQGGYTFGSGTRLTVV.

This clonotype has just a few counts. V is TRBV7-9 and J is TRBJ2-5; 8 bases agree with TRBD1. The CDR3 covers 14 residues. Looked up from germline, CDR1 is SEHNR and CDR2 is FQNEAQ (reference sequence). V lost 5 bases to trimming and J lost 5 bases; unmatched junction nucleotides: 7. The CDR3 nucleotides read TGTGCCAGCAGCGAACAGGGGGTAGGGGAGACCCAGTACTTC. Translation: CASSEQGVGETQYF.

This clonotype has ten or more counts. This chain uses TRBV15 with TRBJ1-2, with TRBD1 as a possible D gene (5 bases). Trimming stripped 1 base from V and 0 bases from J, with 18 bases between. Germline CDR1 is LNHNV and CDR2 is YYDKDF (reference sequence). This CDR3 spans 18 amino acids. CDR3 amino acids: CATSRGWQGRLTNYGYTF. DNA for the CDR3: TGTGCCACCAGCAGAGGTTGGCAGGGTCGGTTGACTAACTATGGCTACACCTTC.

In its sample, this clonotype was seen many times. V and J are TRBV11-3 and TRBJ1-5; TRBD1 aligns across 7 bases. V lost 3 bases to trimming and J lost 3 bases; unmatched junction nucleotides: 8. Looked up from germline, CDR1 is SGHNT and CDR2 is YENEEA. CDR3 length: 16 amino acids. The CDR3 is CASSLTTGFVNQPQHF. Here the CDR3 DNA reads TGTGCCAGCAGCTTGACGACAGGGTTTGTCAATCAGCCCCAGCATTTT.

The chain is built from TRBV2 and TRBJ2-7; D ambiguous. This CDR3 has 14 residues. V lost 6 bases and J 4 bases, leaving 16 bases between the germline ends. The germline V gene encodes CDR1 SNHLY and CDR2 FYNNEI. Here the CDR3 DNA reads TGTGCCAGCAGAGAGAGCTTAAGAAGGTACGAGCAGTACTTC. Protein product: CASRESLRRYEQYF.